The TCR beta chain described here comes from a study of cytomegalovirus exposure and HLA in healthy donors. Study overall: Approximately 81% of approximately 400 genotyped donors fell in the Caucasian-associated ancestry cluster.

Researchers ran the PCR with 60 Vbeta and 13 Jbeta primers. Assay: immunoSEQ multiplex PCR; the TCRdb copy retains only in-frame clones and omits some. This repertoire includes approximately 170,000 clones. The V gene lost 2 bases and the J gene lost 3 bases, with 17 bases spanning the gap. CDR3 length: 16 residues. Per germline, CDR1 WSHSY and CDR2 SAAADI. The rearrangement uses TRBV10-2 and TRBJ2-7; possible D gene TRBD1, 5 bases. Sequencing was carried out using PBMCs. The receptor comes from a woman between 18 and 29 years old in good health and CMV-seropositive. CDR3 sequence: CASSEGATVVLYEQYF. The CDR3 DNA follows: TGCGCCAGCAGTGAGGGGGCTACGGTGGTCCTCTACGAGCAGTACTTC.